The T cell receptor beta chain described here comes from a study of identical twins. The study, taken as a whole, reports: In zero-insertion analyses, partial confounding could arise from invariant MAIT and iNKT cells.

The CDR3 loop spans 15 amino acids. The germline V gene has CDR1 KGHDR and CDR2 SFDVKD. Deletions cut 2 bases from V and 5 bases from J, with 11 bases between. Using its own MiXCR run on the 5' RACE reads, TCRdb lists one record per CDR3 protein. The top ten clones hold 2.5% to 3.5% of a sample with a few hundred thousand distinct CDR3 sequences, around 8.3% of them seen once. To note about this clonotype: The antigen is unknown.

All donors were healthy, and all were Caucasian. These same data were also listed under a study on yellow fever vaccine responses in identical twins.

The receptor was isolated from a woman younger than 30 in good health. The V gene is TRBV24-1, the J gene TRBJ2-2, with a weak D call TRBD2 (5 bases). Sequencing was carried out using CD8+ T cells sorted from blood. The DNA for the CDR3 is TGTGCCACCAGTGATTGGACCTCGGGGACCGGGGAGCTGTTTTTT. As protein: CATSDWTSGTGELFF.